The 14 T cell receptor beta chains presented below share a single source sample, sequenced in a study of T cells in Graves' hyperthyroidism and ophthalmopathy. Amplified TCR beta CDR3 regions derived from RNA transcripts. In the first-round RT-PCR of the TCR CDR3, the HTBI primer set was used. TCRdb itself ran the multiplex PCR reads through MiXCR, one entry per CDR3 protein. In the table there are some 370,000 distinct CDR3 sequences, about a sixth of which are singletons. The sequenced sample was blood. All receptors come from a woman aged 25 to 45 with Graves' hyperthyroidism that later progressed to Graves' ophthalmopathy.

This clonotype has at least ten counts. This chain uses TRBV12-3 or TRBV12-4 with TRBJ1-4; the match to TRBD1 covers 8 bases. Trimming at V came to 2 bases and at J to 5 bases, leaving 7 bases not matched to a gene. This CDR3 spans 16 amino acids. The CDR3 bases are TGTGCCAGCAGTTTACACCGGGACAGGAAAAATGAAAAACTGTTTTTT. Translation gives CASSLHRDRKNEKLFF.

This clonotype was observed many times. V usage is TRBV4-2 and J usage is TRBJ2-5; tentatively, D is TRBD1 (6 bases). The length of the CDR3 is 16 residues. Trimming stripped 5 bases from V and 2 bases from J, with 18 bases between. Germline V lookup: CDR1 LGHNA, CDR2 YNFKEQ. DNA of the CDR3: TGTGCCAGCAGCGGAAGGGGGACGTCAATTCAAGAGACCCAGTACTTC. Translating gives CASSGRGTSIQETQYF.

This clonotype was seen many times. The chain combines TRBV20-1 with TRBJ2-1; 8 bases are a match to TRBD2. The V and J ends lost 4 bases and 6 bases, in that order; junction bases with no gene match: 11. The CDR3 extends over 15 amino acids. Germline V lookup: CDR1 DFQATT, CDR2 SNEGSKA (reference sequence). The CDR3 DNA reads TGCAGTGCTACCCCGGCTAGCGGGCGAATCAATGAGCAGTTCTTC. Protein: CSATPASGRINEQFF.

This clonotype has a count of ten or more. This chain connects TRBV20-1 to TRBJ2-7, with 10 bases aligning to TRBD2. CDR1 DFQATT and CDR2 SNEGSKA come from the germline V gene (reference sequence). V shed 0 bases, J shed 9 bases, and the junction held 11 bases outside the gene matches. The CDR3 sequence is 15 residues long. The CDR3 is CSARDLLAGETAQYF. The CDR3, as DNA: TGCAGTGCTAGAGATCTTCTAGCGGGAGAAACGGCGCAGTACTTC.

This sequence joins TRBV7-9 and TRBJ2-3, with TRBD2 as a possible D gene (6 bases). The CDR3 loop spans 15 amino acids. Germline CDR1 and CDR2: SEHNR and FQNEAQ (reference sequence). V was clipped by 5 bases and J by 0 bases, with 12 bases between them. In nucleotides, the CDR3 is TGTGCCAGCAGCAGAACGGGGACTAGCACAGATACGCAGTATTTT. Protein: CASSRTGTSTDTQYF.

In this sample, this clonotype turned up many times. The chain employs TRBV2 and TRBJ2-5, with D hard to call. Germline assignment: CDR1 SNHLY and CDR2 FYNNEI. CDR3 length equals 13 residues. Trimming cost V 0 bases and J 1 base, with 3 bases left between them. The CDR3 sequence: CASSEAFQETQYF. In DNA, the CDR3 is TGTGCCAGCAGTGAAGCATTCCAAGAGACCCAGTACTTC.

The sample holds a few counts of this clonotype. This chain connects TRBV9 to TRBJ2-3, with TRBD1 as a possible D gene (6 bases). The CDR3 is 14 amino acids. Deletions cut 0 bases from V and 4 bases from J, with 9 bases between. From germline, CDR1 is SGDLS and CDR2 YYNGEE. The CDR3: CASSVAGGADTQYF. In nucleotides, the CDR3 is TGTGCCAGCAGCGTAGCTGGGGGCGCAGATACGCAGTATTTT.

CDR3 coding DNA: TGTGCCAGCAGTTACCCCACCGGGGGCATCACTGAAGCTTTCTTT. The encoded protein is CASSYPTGGITEAFF. The V call is TRBV6-2 or TRBV6-3, the J call TRBJ1-1; perhaps TRBD1 as D (6 bases). The CDR3 extends over 15 amino acids. The ends were cut back, 2 bases at V and 4 bases at J, with 14 bases in the middle. CDR1 MNHEY and CDR2 SVGEGT come from the germline V gene.

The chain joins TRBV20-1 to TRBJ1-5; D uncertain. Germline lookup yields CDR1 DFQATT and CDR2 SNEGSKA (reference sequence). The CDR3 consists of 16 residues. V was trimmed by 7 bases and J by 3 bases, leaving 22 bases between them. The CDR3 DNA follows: TGCAGTGTTAGTTCGCGGGCAGCCTTCACCAATCAGCCCCAGCATTTT. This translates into CSVSSRAAFTNQPQHF.

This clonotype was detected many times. For the CDR3, the DNA is TGTGCCAGCGGGAGGCCCTACGAGCAGTACTTC. Protein: CASGRPYEQYF. V gene TRBV6-2 or TRBV6-3 combines with J gene TRBJ2-7; a possible D gene is TRBD2 (6 bases). The CDR3 extends over 11 amino acids. Germline values: CDR1 MNHEY, CDR2 SVGEGT. Trimming stripped 8 bases from V and 2 bases from J, with 7 bases between.

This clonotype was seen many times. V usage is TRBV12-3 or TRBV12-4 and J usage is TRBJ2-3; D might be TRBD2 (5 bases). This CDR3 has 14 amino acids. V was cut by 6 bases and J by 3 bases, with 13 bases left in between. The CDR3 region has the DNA TGTGCCAGCAGCTCCCGGACTGGGACAGATACGCAGTATTTT. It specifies CASSSRTGTDTQYF.

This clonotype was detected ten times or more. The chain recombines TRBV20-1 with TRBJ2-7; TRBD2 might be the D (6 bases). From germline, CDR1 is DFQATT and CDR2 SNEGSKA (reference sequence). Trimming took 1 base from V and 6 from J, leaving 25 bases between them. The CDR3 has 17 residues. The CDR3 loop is CSARVGTGRRAFGEQYF. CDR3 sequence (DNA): TGCAGTGCTAGAGTGGGGACGGGCCGGAGGGCCTTTGGCGAGCAGTACTTC.

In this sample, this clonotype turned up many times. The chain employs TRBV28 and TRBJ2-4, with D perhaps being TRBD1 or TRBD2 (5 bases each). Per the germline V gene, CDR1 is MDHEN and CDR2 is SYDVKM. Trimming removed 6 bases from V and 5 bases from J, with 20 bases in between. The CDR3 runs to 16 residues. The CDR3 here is CASSLGTPRAENIQYF. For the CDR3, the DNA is TGTGCCAGCAGCCTAGGGACCCCTAGGGCGGAAAACATTCAGTACTTC.

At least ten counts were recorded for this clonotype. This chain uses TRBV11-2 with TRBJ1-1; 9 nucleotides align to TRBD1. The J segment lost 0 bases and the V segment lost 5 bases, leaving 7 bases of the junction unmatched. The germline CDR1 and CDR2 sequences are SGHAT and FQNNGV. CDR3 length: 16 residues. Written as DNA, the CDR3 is TGTGCCAGCAGCATTAGGGACAGGGCCCTGAACACTGAAGCTTTCTTT. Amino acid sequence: CASSIRDRALNTEAFF.